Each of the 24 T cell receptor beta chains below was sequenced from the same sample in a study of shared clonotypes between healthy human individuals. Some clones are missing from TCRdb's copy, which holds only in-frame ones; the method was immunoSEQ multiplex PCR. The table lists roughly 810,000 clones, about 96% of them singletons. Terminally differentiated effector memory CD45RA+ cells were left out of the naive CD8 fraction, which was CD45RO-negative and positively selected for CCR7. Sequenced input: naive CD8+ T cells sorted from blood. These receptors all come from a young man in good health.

The CDR3 is CASSSPSLDTQYF. The CDR3, as DNA: TGTGCCAGCAGCTCCCCTTCTTTAGATACGCAGTATTTT. V gene TRBV7-3 combines with J gene TRBJ2-3; no clear D gene. Germline V CDR1 and CDR2: SGHTA, FQGTGA. The CDR3 has 13 residues. V dropped 4 bases and J dropped 5 bases, with 10 bases sitting between them.

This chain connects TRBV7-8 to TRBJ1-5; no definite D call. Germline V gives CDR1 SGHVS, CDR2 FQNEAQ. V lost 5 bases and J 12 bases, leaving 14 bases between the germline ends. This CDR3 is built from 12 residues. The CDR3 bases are TGTGCCAGCAGCCCCAACGTGGACGTCCAGCATTTT. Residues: CASSPNVDVQHF.

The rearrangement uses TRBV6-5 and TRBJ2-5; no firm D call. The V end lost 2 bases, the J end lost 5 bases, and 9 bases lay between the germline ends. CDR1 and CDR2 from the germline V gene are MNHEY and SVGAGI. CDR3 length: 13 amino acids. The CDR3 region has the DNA TGTGCCAGCAGTTACGTTTCCTCGGAGACCCAGTACTTC. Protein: CASSYVSSETQYF.

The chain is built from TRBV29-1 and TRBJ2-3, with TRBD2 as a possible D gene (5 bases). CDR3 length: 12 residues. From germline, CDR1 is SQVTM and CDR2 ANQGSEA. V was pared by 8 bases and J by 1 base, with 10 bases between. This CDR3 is CSFAGGTDTQYF. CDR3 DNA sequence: TGCAGCTTTGCCGGGGGCACAGATACGCAGTATTTT.

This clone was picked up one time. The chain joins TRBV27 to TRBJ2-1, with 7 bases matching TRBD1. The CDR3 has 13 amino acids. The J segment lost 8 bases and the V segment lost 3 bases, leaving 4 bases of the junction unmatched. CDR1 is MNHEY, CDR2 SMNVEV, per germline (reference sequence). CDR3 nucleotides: TGTGCCAGCAGTTTCGCCAGGGGGTATGAGCAGTTCTTC. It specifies CASSFARGYEQFF.

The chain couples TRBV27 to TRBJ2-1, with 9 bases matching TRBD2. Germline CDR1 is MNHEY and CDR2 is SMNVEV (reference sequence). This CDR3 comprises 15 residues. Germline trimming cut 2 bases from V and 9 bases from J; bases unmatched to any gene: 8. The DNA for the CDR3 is TGTGCCAGCAGTTTAGGTAGCGGGAGTATTTTTGAGCAGTTCTTC. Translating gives CASSLGSGSIFEQFF.

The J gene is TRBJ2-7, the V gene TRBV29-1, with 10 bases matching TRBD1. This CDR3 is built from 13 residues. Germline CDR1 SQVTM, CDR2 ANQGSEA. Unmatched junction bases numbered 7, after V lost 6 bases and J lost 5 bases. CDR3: CSVGTGARHEQYF. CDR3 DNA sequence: TGCAGCGTAGGGACAGGGGCCCGCCACGAGCAGTACTTC.

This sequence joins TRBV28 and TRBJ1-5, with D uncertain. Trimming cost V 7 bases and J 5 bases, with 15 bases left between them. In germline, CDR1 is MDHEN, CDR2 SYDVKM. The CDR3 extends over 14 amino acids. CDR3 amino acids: CASIKSLADQPQHF. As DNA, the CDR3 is TGTGCCAGCATTAAAAGCTTGGCCGATCAGCCCCAGCATTTT.

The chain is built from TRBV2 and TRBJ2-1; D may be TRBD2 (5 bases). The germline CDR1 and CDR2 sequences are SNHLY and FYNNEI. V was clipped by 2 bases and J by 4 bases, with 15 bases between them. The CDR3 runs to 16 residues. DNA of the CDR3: TGTGCCAGCAGTGAATTAAGGGAGCGAGGTTACAATGAGCAGTTCTTC. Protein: CASSELRERGYNEQFF.

The CDR3 DNA reads as TGCAGCGTTGAGACAGAGGGCTATGGCTACACCTTC. It codes for CSVETEGYGYTF. The J gene is TRBJ1-2, the V gene TRBV29-1, with TRBD1 as a possible D gene (5 bases). CDR3 length: 12 residues. Germline CDR1 reads SQVTM; CDR2 reads ANQGSEA. V lost 3 bases and J 4 bases, leaving 9 bases between the germline ends.

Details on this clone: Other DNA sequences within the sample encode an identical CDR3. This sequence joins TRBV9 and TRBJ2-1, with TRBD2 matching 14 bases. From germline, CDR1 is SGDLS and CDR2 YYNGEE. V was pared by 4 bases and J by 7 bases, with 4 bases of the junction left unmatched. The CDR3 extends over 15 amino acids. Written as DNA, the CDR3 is TGTGCCAGCAGCCCCGGGACTAGCGGGAGTAATGAGCAGTTCTTC. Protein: CASSPGTSGSNEQFF.

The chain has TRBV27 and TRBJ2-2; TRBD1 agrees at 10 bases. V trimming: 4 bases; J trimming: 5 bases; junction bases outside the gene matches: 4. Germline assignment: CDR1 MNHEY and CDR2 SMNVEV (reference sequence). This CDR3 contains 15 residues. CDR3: CASSSGTGATGELFF. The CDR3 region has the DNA TGTGCCAGCAGTTCCGGGACAGGGGCTACCGGGGAGCTGTTTTTT.

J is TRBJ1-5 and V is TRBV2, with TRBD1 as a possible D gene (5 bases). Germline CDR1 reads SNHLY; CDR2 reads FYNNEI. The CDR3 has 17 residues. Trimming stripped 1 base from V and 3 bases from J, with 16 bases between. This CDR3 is CASSEGGGQGLNQPQHF. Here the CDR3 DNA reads TGTGCCAGCAGTGAAGGTGGAGGGCAGGGCCTCAATCAGCCCCAGCATTTT. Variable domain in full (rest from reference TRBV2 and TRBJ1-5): EPEVTQTPSHQVTQMGQEVILRCVPISNHLYFYWYRQILGQKVEFLVSFYNNEISEKSEIFDDQFSVERPDGSNFTLKIRSTKLEDSAMYFCASSEGGGQGLNQPQHFGDGTRLSIL.

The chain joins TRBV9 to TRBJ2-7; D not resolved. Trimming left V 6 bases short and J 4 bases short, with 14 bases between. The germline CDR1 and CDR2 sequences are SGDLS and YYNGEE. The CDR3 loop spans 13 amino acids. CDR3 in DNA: TGTGCCAGCAACGATGGGGATAGTTACGAGCAGTACTTC. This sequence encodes CASNDGDSYEQYF.

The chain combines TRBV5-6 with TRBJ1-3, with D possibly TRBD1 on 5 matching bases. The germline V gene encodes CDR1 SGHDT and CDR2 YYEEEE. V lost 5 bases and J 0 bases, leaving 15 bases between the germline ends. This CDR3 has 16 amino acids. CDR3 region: CASSMAGTPSGNTIYF. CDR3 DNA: TGTGCCAGCAGTATGGCCGGGACCCCCTCTGGAAACACCATATATTTT.

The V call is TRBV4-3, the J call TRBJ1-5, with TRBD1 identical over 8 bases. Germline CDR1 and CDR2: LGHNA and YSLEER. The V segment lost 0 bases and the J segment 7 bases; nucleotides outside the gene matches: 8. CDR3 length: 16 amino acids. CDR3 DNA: TGCGCCAGCAGCCAAGATCGGCAGGGGGCGAGGCAGCCCCAGCATTTT. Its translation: CASSQDRQGARQPQHF.

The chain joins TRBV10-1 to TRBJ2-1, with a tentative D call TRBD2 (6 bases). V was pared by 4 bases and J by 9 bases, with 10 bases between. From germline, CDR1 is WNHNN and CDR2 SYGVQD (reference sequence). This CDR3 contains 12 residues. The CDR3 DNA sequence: TGCGCCAGCAGTGGGAGGGCGGGTGAGCAGTTCTTC. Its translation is CASSGRAGEQFF.

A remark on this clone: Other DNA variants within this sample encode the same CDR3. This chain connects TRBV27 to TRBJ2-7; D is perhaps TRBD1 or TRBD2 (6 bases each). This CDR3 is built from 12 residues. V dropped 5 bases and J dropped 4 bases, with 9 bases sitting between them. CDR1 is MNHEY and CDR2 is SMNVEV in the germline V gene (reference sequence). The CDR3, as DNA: TGTGCCAGCAGTCCGGGGGCATACGAGCAGTACTTC. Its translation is CASSPGAYEQYF.

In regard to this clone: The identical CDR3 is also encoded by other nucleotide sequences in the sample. This chain's CDR3 is CASSFGADTQYF. CDR3 DNA: TGTGCCAGCAGCTTCGGGGCAGATACGCAGTATTTT. This rearrangement joins TRBV11-3 to TRBJ2-3; D perhaps matches TRBD2 (5 bases). CDR1 and CDR2 (germline): SGHNT, YENEEA. This CDR3 is built from 12 residues. Trimming removed 3 bases from V and 4 bases from J, with 5 bases in between.

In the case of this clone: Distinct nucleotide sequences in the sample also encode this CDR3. CDR3 amino acids: CASSLGAFYEQYF. The DNA of the CDR3 is TGTGCCAGCAGCTTAGGGGCTTTCTACGAGCAGTACTTC. The V call is TRBV11-2, the J call TRBJ2-7, with D uncertain. This CDR3 is built from 13 residues. Per germline, CDR1 SGHAT and CDR2 FQNNGV. V lost 1 base to trimming and J lost 3 bases, with 7 bases between them.

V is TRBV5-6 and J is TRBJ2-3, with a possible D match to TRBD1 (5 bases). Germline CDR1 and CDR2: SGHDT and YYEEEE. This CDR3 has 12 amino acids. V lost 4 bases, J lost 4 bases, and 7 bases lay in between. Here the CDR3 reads CASSVGPDTQYF. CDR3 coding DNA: TGTGCCAGCAGCGTGGGGCCAGATACGCAGTATTTT.

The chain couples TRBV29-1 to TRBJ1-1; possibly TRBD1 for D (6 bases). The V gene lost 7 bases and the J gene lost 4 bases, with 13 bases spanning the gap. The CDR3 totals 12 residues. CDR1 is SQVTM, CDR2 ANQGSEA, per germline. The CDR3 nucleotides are TGCAGCGCAAACAGGGACGCCACTGAAGCTTTCTTT. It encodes CSANRDATEAFF.

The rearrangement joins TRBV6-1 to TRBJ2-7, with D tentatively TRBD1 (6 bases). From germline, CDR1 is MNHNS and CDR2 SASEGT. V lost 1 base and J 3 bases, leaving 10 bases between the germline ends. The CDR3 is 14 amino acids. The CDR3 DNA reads TGTGCCAGCAGTGAAGGTGGCAGGGGCTACGAGCAGTACTTC. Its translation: CASSEGGRGYEQYF.

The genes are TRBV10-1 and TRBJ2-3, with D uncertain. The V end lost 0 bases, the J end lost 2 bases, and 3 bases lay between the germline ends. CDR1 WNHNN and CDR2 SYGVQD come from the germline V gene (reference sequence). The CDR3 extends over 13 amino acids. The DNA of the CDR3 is TGCGCCAGCAGTGAGTCATTCACAGATACGCAGTATTTT. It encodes CASSESFTDTQYF.